This TCR beta chain was recovered during a study of cytomegalovirus exposure and HLA in healthy donors. In the study overall: The same platform used for the roughly 600 first-cohort repertoires was also used for the roughly 120 validation repertoires, as a later analysis reported.

Sequencing was performed with immunoSEQ multiplex PCR; in TCRdb, only in-frame clones are kept and a portion is missing. The sample holds under 150,000 clones; about 88% are singletons and the top ten take just over 8.5%. About this clone: Antigen: not known.

The study, taken as a whole, reports: Accounts indicate the classifier identified cytomegalovirus status with strong specificity and sensitivity. According to the study, around 180 TCR beta chains were cytomegalovirus-associated. Among TCR sequences, most were rare, though some public TCRs appeared in many donors.

The sample taken for sequencing was PBMCs. The sequence came from a man aged 18 to 29 in good health and CMV-seropositive.

CDR3 amino acids: CASSPRPDRNQETQYF. DNA for the CDR3: TGTGCCAGCAGCCCACGCCCGGACAGGAACCAAGAGACCCAGTACTTC. V is TRBV9 and J is TRBJ2-5; 7 nucleotides agree with TRBD1. J was trimmed by 0 bases and V by 4 bases; bases with no gene match: 9. Germline lookup yields CDR1 SGDLS and CDR2 YYNGEE. The CDR3 contains 16 residues.